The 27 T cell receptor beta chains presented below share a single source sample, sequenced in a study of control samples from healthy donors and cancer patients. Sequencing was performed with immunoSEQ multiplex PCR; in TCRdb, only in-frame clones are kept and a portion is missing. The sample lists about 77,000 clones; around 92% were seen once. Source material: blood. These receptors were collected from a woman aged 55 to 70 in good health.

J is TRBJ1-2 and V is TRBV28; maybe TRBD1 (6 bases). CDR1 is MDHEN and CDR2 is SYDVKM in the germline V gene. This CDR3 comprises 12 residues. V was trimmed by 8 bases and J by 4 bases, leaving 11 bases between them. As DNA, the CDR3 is TGTGCCAGCGGATTCAGGGGCTATGGCTACACCTTC. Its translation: CASGFRGYGYTF.

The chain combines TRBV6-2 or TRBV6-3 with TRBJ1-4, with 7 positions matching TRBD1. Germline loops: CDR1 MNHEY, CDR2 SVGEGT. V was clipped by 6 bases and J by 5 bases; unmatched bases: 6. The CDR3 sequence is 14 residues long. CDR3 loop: CASSSDRVNEKLFF. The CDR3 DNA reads TGTGCCAGCAGCAGCGACAGGGTAAATGAAAAACTGTTTTTT.

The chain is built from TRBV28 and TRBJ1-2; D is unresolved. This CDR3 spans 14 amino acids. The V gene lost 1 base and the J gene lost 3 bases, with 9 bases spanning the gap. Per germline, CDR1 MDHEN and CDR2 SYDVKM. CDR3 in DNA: TGTGCCAGCAGTTTATTCTCCTCCTACTATGGCTACACCTTC. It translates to CASSLFSSYYGYTF.

In nucleotides, the CDR3 is TGTGCCAGCACAAGGACTAGCGGGAGTTCCCGCGAGCAGTACTTC. Amino acid sequence: CASTRTSGSSREQYF. The V and J genes are TRBV7-8 and TRBJ2-7; 13 bases map to TRBD2. The CDR3 runs 15 residues. V shed 7 bases and J 6 bases; nucleotides not matched to a gene: 9. Looked up from germline, CDR1 is SGHVS and CDR2 is FQNEAQ. The full variable domain, completed using reference TRBV7-8 and TRBJ2-7, is GAGVSQSPRYKVAKRGQDVALRCDPISGHVSLFWYQQALGQGPEFLTYFQNEAQLDKSGLPSDRFFAERPEGSVSTLKIQRTQQEDSAVYLCASTRTSGSSREQYFGPGTRLTVT.

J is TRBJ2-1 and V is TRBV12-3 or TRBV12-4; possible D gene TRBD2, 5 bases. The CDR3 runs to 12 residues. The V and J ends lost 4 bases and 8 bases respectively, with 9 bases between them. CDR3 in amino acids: CASSSGVDEQFF. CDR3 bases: TGTGCCAGCAGTTCCGGGGTAGATGAGCAGTTCTTC.

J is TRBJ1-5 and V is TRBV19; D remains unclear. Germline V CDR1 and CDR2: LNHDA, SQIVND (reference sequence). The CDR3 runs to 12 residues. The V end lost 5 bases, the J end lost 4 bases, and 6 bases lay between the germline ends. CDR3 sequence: CASSWPNQPQHF. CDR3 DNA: TGTGCCAGTAGTTGGCCAAATCAGCCCCAGCATTTT.

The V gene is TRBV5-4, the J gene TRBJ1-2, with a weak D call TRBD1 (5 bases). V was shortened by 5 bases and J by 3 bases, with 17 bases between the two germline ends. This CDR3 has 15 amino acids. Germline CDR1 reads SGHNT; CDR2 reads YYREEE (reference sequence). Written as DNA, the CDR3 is TGTGCCAGCAGTCCCAAAGGAGGAGGGGACTATGGCTACACCTTC. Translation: CASSPKGGGDYGYTF.

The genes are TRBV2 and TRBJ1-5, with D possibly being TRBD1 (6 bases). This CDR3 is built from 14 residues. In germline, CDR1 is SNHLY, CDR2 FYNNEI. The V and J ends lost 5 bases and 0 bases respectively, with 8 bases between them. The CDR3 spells CASSMTGSNQPQHF. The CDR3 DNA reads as TGTGCCAGCAGTATGACAGGTAGCAATCAGCCCCAGCATTTT.

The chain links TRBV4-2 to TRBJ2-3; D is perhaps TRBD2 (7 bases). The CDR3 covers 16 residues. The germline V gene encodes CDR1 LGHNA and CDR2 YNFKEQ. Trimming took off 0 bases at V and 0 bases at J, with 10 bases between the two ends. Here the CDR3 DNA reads TGTGCCAGCAGCCAAGATGCGGGGGCTAGCACAGATACGCAGTATTTT. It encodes CASSQDAGASTDTQYF.

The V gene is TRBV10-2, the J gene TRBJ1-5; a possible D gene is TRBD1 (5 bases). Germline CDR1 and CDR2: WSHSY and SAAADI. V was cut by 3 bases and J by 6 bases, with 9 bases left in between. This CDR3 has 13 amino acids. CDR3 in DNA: TGCGCCAGCAGTGAACAGGATTTTCAGCCCCAGCATTTT. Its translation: CASSEQDFQPQHF.

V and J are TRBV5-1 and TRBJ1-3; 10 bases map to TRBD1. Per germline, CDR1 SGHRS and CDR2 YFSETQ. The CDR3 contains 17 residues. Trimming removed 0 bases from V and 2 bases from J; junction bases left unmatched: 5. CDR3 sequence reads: CASSLAGTGDAGNTIYF. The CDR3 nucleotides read TGCGCCAGCAGCTTGGCCGGGACAGGGGACGCTGGAAACACCATATATTTT.

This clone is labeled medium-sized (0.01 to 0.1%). The CDR3, as DNA: TGTGCCAGCTCAGACAGGACTAAAAACACTGAAGCTTTCTTT. It yields the protein CASSDRTKNTEAFF. The V gene is TRBV7-9, the J gene TRBJ1-1, with D maybe TRBD1 (6 bases). The CDR3 spans 14 residues. Germline CDR1 and CDR2: SEHNR and FQNEAQ (reference sequence). The V gene lost 8 bases and the J gene lost 2 bases, with 15 bases spanning the gap.

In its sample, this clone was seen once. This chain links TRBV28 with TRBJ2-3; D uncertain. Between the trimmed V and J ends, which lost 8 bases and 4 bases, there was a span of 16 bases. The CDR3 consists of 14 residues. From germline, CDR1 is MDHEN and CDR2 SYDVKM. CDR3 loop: CASLGPPTPDTQYF. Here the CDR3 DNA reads TGTGCCAGCCTCGGACCCCCGACGCCAGATACGCAGTATTTT.

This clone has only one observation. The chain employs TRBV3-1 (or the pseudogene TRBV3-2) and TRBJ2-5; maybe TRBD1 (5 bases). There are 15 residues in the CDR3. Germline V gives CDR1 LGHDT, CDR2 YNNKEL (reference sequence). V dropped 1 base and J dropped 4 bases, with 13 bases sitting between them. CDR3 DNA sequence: TGTGCCAGCAGCCAAGCCGACCCAGGGTCAGAGACCCAGTACTTC. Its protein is CASSQADPGSETQYF.

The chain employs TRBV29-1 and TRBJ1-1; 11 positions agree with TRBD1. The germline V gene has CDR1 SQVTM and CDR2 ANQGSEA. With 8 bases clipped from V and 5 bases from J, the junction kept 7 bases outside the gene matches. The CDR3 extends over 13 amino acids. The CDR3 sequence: CSSKGTGGTEAFF. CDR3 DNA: TGCAGCTCAAAAGGGACAGGGGGAACTGAAGCTTTCTTT.

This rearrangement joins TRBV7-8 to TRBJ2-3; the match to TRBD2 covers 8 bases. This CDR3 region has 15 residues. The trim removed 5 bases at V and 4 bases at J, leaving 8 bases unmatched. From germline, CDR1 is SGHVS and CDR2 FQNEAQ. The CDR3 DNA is TGTGCCAGCAGCCTCAGCGGGAGTAGGGCAGATACGCAGTATTTT. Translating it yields CASSLSGSRADTQYF.

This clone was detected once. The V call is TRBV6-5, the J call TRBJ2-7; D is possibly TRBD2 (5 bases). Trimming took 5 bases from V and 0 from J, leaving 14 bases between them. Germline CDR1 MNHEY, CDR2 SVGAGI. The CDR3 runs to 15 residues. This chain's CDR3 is CASSPLAVSSYEQYF. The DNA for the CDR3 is TGTGCCAGCAGTCCCCTAGCCGTGAGCTCCTACGAGCAGTACTTC.

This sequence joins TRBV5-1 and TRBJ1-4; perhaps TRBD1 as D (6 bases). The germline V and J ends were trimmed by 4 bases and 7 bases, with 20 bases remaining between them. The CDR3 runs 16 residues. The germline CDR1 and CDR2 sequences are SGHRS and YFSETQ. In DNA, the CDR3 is TGCGCCAGCAGCGGATCCGGCCGGGCCAGGGGTGAAAAACTGTTTTTT. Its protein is CASSGSGRARGEKLFF. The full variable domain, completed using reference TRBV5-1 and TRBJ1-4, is KAGVTQTPRYLIKTRGQQVTLSCSPISGHRSVSWYQQTPGQGLQFLFEYFSETQRNKGNFPGRFSGRQFSNSRSEMNVSTLELGDSALYLCASSGSGRARGEKLFFGSGTQLSVL.

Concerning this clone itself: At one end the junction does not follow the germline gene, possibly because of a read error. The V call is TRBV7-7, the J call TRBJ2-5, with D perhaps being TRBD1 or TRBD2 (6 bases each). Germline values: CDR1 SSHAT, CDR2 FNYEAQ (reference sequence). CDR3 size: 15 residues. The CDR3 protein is CASSPRPSGAETQYF. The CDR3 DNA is TGTGCTAGCAGTCCTAGACCCTCGGGGGCAGAGACCCAGTACTTC.

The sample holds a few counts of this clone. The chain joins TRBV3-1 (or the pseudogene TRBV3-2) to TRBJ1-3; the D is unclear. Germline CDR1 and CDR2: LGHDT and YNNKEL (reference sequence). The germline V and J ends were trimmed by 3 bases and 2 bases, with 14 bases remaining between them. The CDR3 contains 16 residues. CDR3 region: CASSHPVGSPGNTIYF. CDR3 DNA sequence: TGTGCCAGCAGCCATCCTGTTGGCAGCCCTGGAAACACCATATATTTT.

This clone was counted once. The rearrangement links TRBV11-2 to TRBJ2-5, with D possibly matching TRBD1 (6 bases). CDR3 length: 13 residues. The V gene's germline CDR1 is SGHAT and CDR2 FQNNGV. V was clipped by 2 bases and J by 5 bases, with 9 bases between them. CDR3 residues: CASSLTGMETQYF. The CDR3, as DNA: TGTGCCAGCAGCTTAACAGGGATGGAGACCCAGTACTTC.

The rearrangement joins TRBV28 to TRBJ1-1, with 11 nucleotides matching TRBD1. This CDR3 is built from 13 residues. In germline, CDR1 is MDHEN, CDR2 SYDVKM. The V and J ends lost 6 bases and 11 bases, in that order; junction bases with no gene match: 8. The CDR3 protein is CASRTGQGAQAFF. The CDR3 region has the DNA TGTGCCAGCAGAACCGGACAGGGGGCGCAGGCTTTCTTT.

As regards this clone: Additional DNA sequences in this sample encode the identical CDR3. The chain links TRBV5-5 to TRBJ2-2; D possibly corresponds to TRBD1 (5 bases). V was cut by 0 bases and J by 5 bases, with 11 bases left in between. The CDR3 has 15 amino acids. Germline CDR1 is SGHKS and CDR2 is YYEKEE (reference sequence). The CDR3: CASSLGRQTTGELFF. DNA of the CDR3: TGTGCCAGCAGCTTGGGTCGACAGACTACCGGGGAGCTGTTTTTT.

Here the CDR3 reads CASRPRTTNTGELFF. The CDR3 region has the DNA TGTGCCAGTAGGCCTCGGACAACGAACACCGGGGAGCTGTTTTTT. V usage is TRBV19 and J usage is TRBJ2-2; D perhaps matches TRBD1 (5 bases). The germline V and J ends were trimmed by 6 bases and 0 bases, with 11 bases remaining between them. Germline-derived CDR1 and CDR2 are LNHDA and SQIVND (reference sequence). The CDR3 covers 15 residues.

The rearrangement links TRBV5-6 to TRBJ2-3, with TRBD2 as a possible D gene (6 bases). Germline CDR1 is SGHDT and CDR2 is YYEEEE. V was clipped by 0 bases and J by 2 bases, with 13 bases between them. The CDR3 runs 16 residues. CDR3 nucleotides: TGTGCCAGCAGCTTGGGAACGGGACTGACCACAGATACGCAGTATTTT. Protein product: CASSLGTGLTTDTQYF.

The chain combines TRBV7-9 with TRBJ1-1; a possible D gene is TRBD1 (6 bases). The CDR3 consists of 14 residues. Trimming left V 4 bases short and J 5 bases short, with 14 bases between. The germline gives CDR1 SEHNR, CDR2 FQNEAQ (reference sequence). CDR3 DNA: TGTGCCAGCAGCTCAAGTGGCCAGGGGACTGAAGCTTTCTTT. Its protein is CASSSSGQGTEAFF.

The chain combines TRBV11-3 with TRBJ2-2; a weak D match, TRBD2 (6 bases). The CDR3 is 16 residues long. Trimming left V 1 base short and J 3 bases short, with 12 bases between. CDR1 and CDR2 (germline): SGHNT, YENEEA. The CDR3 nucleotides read TGTGCCAGCAGCTTAGGTAGGACTACAGACACCGGGGAGCTGTTTTTT. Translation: CASSLGRTTDTGELFF.